The text below deals with one T cell receptor beta chain. This entry is derived from a study of blood T cell repertoires in COVID-19. Study at large: The cDNA or gDNA used as material had been derived from T cells, B-cell-depleted T cells, or PBMCs.

The V segment lost 0 bases and the J segment 4 bases; nucleotides outside the gene matches: 9. The CDR3 extends over 17 amino acids. Germline lookup yields CDR1 SGHRS and CDR2 YFSETQ. Original methodology: Using reference gene primer amplification, nucleated cell counts were estimated. Profiling relied on immunoSEQ multiplex PCR, and the TCRdb table lists in-frame clones only, not all of them. V and J calls and clone size follow that table, whereas D and trimming were derived from the DNA. The table lists 45,000 to 65,000 clones, less than 90% of them singletons. The sequence was obtained from a woman older than 75 with acute or convalescent COVID-19. Sample: peripheral blood. The chain has TRBV5-1 and TRBJ2-3; 9 nucleotides line up with TRBD1. CDR3 DNA sequence: TGCGCCAGCAGCTTGGGCATGGGACAGGGAGGTTCAGATACGCAGTATTTT. Translation gives CASSLGMGQGGSDTQYF.